The sequence of this T cell receptor beta chain was determined in a study of CDR3 diversity in severe acne. TCRdb analysed the PCR reads with MiXCR anew, one entry per CDR3 protein. The sample includes roughly 81,000 distinct CDR3 sequences, about 52% of them seen just once. Details on this clonotype: This may be a read error, as it is one base from a much larger clone.

There are 13 residues in the CDR3. Germline-derived CDR1 and CDR2 are LNHDA and SQIVND (reference sequence). Trimming took 11 bases from V and 6 from J, leaving 16 bases between them. The TCR comes from a male donor in good health, serving as a control. The specimen sequenced was blood. The genes are TRBV19 and TRBJ1-4; a possible D gene is TRBD1 (5 bases). The CDR3 loop is CAGSGTEHEKLFF. CDR3 in DNA: TGTGCCGGCTCCGGGACGGAACATGAAAAACTGTTTTTT.